This entry lists 29 T cell receptor beta chains sequenced from one sample in a study of blood T cell repertoires in COVID-19. Data came from immunoSEQ multiplex PCR; TCRdb stores just in-frame clones and leaves some out. The table records a few hundred thousand clones, about 85% of them present only once. Sequenced sample: peripheral blood. These receptors were obtained from a man between 45 and 60 years old who had recovered from COVID-19.

The chain combines TRBV13 with TRBJ2-1, with TRBD2 identical over 10 bases. CDR1 is PRHDT, CDR2 FYEKMQ, per germline (reference sequence). The CDR3 extends over 20 amino acids. J lost 8 bases, V lost 5 bases, and 24 bases had no gene match. This chain's CDR3 is CASSPWGLAGAGHRVYEQFF. In DNA, the CDR3 is TGTGCCAGCAGCCCTTGGGGCCTAGCGGGAGCTGGTCACAGAGTTTATGAGCAGTTCTTC.

The chain is built from TRBV5-6 and TRBJ1-1; maybe TRBD1 (5 bases). V lost 0 bases and J lost 5, with 17 bases in between. The CDR3 length is 16 residues. CDR1 and CDR2 (germline): SGHDT, YYEEEE. The CDR3 loop reads CASSLVFRGDGTEAFF. As DNA, the CDR3 is TGTGCCAGCAGCTTGGTATTTAGGGGTGACGGGACTGAAGCTTTCTTT.

This clone has just one count. The sample contains more than one DNA sequence encoding this CDR3. This chain joins TRBV6-5 and TRBJ2-1; a weak D match, TRBD2 (5 bases). Trimming took 0 bases from V and 0 from J, leaving 6 bases between them. The CDR3 totals 15 residues. Germline CDR1 reads MNHEY; CDR2 reads SVGAGI. The CDR3: CASSYSGSSYNEQFF. CDR3 bases: TGTGCCAGCAGTTACTCGGGGAGCTCCTACAATGAGCAGTTCTTC.

The genes are TRBV28 and TRBJ2-2; TRBD1 matches at 7 bases. Germline CDR1 reads MDHEN; CDR2 reads SYDVKM. This CDR3 comprises 14 residues. The V and J ends lost 6 bases and 6 bases, in that order; junction bases with no gene match: 7. The CDR3 sequence is CASSRGTEAGELFF. The CDR3 DNA sequence: TGTGCCAGCAGCAGGGGGACGGAGGCCGGGGAGCTGTTTTTT. The full variable domain, its missing parts supplied by reference TRBV28 and TRBJ2-2, is DVKVTQSSRYLVKRTGEKVFLECVQDMDHENMFWYRQDPGLGLRLIYFSYDVKMKEKGDIPEGYSVSREKKERFSLILESASTNQTSMYLCASSRGTEAGELFFGEGSRLTVL.

The chain employs TRBV10-3 and TRBJ1-3; possibly TRBD1 for D (6 bases). Between the trimmed V and J ends, which lost 0 bases and 5 bases, there was a span of 11 bases. The germline V gene encodes CDR1 ENHRY and CDR2 SYGVKD. The CDR3 consists of 15 residues. The CDR3 reads CAISESDRSRNTIYF. CDR3 in DNA: TGTGCCATCAGTGAGTCCGACAGGTCCAGAAACACCATATATTTT.

This chain connects TRBV19 to TRBJ1-2; D unresolved. V gave up 4 bases and J gave up 4 bases, with 10 bases separating them. Germline V gives CDR1 LNHDA, CDR2 SQIVND (reference sequence). The CDR3 is made up of 13 amino acids. The CDR3 is CASSSEGVYGYTF. In nucleotides, the CDR3 is TGTGCCAGTAGTAGCGAGGGTGTCTATGGCTACACCTTC.

This clone was picked up many times. The J gene is TRBJ2-5, the V gene TRBV7-9; TRBD2 agrees at 8 bases. Germline CDR1 SEHNR, CDR2 FQNEAQ (reference sequence). The CDR3 sequence is 16 residues long. The V gene end was trimmed by 4 bases and the J gene end by 0 bases; junction bases not matched to a gene: 7. In nucleotides, the CDR3 is TGTGCCAGCAGCTCCCCAGAGCGGGGGTACCAAGAGACCCAGTACTTC. It yields the protein CASSSPERGYQETQYF.

In this sample, this clone turned up once. This chain joins TRBV25-1 and TRBJ1-2; D might be TRBD1 (6 bases). The CDR3 is 11 amino acids. Germline lookup yields CDR1 MGHDK and CDR2 SYGVNS. Trimming left V 7 bases short and J 8 bases short, with 11 bases between. CDR3: CASMQGSGYTF. The CDR3 DNA follows: TGTGCCAGCATGCAGGGGAGCGGCTACACCTTC.

The rearrangement joins TRBV9 to TRBJ1-2; TRBD1 agrees at 7 bases. Trimming removed 0 bases from V and 4 bases from J; junction bases left unmatched: 3. Germline CDR1 SGDLS, CDR2 YYNGEE. The CDR3 covers 14 residues. The CDR3 region is CASSVGGQSYGYTF. CDR3 nucleotide sequence: TGTGCCAGCAGCGTAGGGGGACAGTCCTATGGCTACACCTTC. The full variable domain, in which reference TRBV9 and TRBJ1-2 provide the parts outside the CDR3, is DSGVTQTPKHLITATGQRVTLRCSPRSGDLSVYWYQQSLDQGLQFLIQYYNGEERAKGNILERFSAQQFPDLHSELNLSSLELGDSALYFCASSVGGQSYGYTFGSGTRLTVV.

This clone was seen just once. The chain employs TRBV7-2 and TRBJ1-4, with D perhaps matching TRBD1 (6 bases). The CDR3 consists of 18 residues. The germline CDR1 and CDR2 sequences are SGHTA and FQGNSA. The V end lost 1 base, the J end lost 2 bases, and 17 bases lay between the germline ends. CDR3 nucleotides: TGTGCCAGCAGCTTAGTAGGGGGAACAGGGATGACTAATGAAAAACTGTTTTTT. Translating gives CASSLVGGTGMTNEKLFF.

The V gene is TRBV20-1, the J gene TRBJ2-1, with D hard to call. Trimming left V 0 bases short and J 7 bases short, with 4 bases between. The CDR3 length is 11 residues. Looked up from germline, CDR1 is DFQATT and CDR2 is SNEGSKA (reference sequence). DNA for the CDR3: TGCAGTGCTAGAGATCAAAATGAGCAGTTCTTC. Residues: CSARDQNEQFF.

The chain links TRBV28 to TRBJ1-3; 8 nucleotides agree with TRBD1. CDR1 is MDHEN and CDR2 is SYDVKM in the germline V gene. The V segment lost 9 bases and the J segment 5 bases; nucleotides outside the gene matches: 15. The CDR3 extends over 16 amino acids. CDR3 nucleotides: TGTGCCAGTATATTGGCGGGGGCAGGGGGCAGAAACACCATATATTTT. It codes for CASILAGAGGRNTIYF.

V usage is TRBV6-5 and J usage is TRBJ1-2; no clear D. V lost 3 bases, J lost 5 bases, and 16 bases lay in between. This CDR3 is 15 amino acids long. Germline V CDR1 and CDR2: MNHEY, SVGAGI. This CDR3 is CASSYRTSPIYGYTF. Written as DNA, the CDR3 is TGTGCCAGCAGTTATAGGACTTCGCCCATATATGGCTACACCTTC.

The gene calls are TRBV24-1 and TRBJ2-3, with D maybe TRBD1 (6 bases). Per the germline V gene, CDR1 is KGHDR and CDR2 is SFDVKD. Between the trimmed V and J ends, which lost 4 bases and 3 bases, there was a span of 16 bases. This CDR3 region has 16 residues. The CDR3 spells CATSDSRQVKTDTQYF. CDR3 coding DNA: TGTGCCACCAGTGACTCTCGACAGGTAAAGACAGATACGCAGTATTTT.

The chain combines TRBV30 with TRBJ2-7, with D possibly matching TRBD1 (5 bases). The V end lost 3 bases, the J end lost 2 bases, and 11 bases lay between the germline ends. The length of the CDR3 is 13 residues. Germline CDR1 GTSNPN, CDR2 SVGIG (reference sequence). In DNA form, the CDR3 reads TGTGCCTGGAGCCTGACAGTACCCTACGAGCAGTACTTC. Translated, it gives CAWSLTVPYEQYF.

The V gene is TRBV6-5, the J gene TRBJ1-1; D perhaps matches TRBD1 (5 bases). The CDR3 is made up of 15 amino acids. V was cut by 6 bases and J by 0 bases, with 14 bases left in between. Germline V gene data show CDR1 as MNHEY and CDR2 as SVGAGI. CDR3 sequence: CASSPTVVMNTEAFF. CDR3 sequence (DNA): TGTGCCAGCAGCCCGACAGTCGTTATGAACACTGAAGCTTTCTTT.

Only a few counts were recorded for this clone. The gene calls are TRBV6-5 and TRBJ2-1; 9 bases fit TRBD1. V lost 2 bases, J lost 8 bases, and 7 bases stayed unmatched. The CDR3 totals 15 residues. Germline CDR1 is MNHEY and CDR2 is SVGAGI. The CDR3 DNA reads TGTGCCAGCAGTTACGCCTTACAGGGGGCCTATGAGCAGTTCTTC. Protein: CASSYALQGAYEQFF.

The chain has TRBV28 and TRBJ1-4, with TRBD1 as a possible D gene (6 bases). The germline V and J ends were trimmed by 5 bases and 0 bases, with 10 bases remaining between them. Germline-derived CDR1 and CDR2 are MDHEN and SYDVKM. The CDR3 is 15 residues long. CDR3 amino acids: CASSEGGATNEKLFF. For the CDR3, the DNA is TGTGCCAGCAGTGAGGGGGGGGCAACTAATGAAAAACTGTTTTTT.

This chain's CDR3 is CASSLQGRDNEKLFF. In DNA form, the CDR3 reads TGTGCCAGCAGTTTACAGGGTCGGGATAATGAAAAACTGTTTTTT. The chain recombines TRBV6-5 with TRBJ1-4; D perhaps matches TRBD1 (6 bases). Germline assignment: CDR1 MNHEY and CDR2 SVGAGI. The CDR3 runs to 15 residues. Trimming cost V 4 bases and J 4 bases, with 13 bases left between them.

The V and J genes are TRBV7-9 and TRBJ2-5, with a possible D match to TRBD2 (6 bases). Germline CDR1 is SEHNR and CDR2 is FQNEAQ (reference sequence). V was clipped by 7 bases and J by 0 bases, with 18 bases between them. This CDR3 contains 16 residues. The CDR3 loop reads CASTDEEGIYQETQYF. Here the CDR3 DNA reads TGTGCCAGCACCGATGAGGAGGGGATCTACCAAGAGACCCAGTACTTC.

This clone was observed a few times. This chain uses TRBV28 with TRBJ2-7, with 8 bases matching TRBD2. V lost 4 bases to trimming and J lost 3 bases; unmatched junction nucleotides: 8. Germline CDR1 is MDHEN and CDR2 is SYDVKM. The CDR3 consists of 15 residues. CDR3 residues: CASSSSGSLFYEQYF. The CDR3 DNA reads as TGTGCCAGCAGTTCGAGCGGGAGTCTCTTCTACGAGCAGTACTTC. Full variable domain (remainder filled in from reference TRBV28 and TRBJ2-7): DVKVTQSSRYLVKRTGEKVFLECVQDMDHENMFWYRQDPGLGLRLIYFSYDVKMKEKGDIPEGYSVSREKKERFSLILESASTNQTSMYLCASSSSGSLFYEQYFGPGTRLTVT.

The CDR3 sequence is CASSFAGNSPLHF. CDR3 DNA: TGTGCCAGCAGTTTCGCCGGGAATTCACCCCTCCACTTT. V and J are TRBV28 and TRBJ1-6; no firm D call. The germline CDR1 and CDR2 sequences are MDHEN and SYDVKM. Deletions cut 3 bases from V and 7 bases from J, with 7 bases between. The CDR3 totals 13 residues.

This chain connects TRBV2 to TRBJ2-6; the D is unclear. The CDR3 is made up of 15 amino acids. Germline V gene sequence: CDR1 SNHLY, CDR2 FYNNEI. The V gene lost 1 base and the J gene lost 2 bases, with 6 bases spanning the gap. The CDR3 DNA is TGTGCCAGCAGTGAAGGCGAGCCTGGGGCCAACGTCCTGACTTTC. This translates into CASSEGEPGANVLTF.

This clone was seen just once. The rearrangement joins TRBV27 to TRBJ1-2; 7 bases match TRBD1. After removal of 6 bases from V and 2 bases from J, the junction contained 9 bases not matched to a gene. Germline lookup yields CDR1 MNHEY and CDR2 SMNVEV (reference sequence). The CDR3 has 15 amino acids. The CDR3 loop is CASRLVSTGNYGYTF. CDR3 DNA: TGTGCCAGCAGGTTGGTTTCGACAGGGAACTATGGCTACACCTTC.

This chain links TRBV27 with TRBJ2-7, with D tentatively TRBD1 (6 bases). The V gene lost 5 bases and the J gene lost 6 bases, with 17 bases spanning the gap. Germline V gene data show CDR1 as MNHEY and CDR2 as SMNVEV (reference sequence). The CDR3 totals 14 residues. CDR3 loop: CASSPTGHRAEQYF. The CDR3 DNA follows: TGTGCCAGCAGTCCGACGGGACACAGGGCCGAGCAGTACTTC.

This clone appeared a few times. This sequence joins TRBV14 and TRBJ2-2; tentatively, D is TRBD2 (5 bases). V was shortened by 1 base and J by 1 base, with 13 bases between the two germline ends. Germline V lookup: CDR1 SGHDN, CDR2 FVKESK. This CDR3 region has 17 residues. The CDR3 sequence is CASSQVWGAQNTGELFF. Written as DNA, the CDR3 is TGTGCCAGCAGCCAAGTTTGGGGAGCCCAGAACACCGGGGAGCTGTTTTTT.

DNA of the CDR3: TGTGCCAGCAGCTTTTTGGTTAGTAGCGGGGTCTCCTACAATGAGCAGTTCTTC. This encodes CASSFLVSSGVSYNEQFF. The genes are TRBV5-4 and TRBJ2-1; 8 bases line up with TRBD2. The germline V gene has CDR1 SGHNT and CDR2 YYREEE (reference sequence). The CDR3 consists of 18 residues. The ends lost 2 bases at V and 0 bases at J; junction bases unmatched: 10.

The genes are TRBV6-5 and TRBJ2-7; D is possibly TRBD2 (8 bases). The ends were cut back, 0 bases at V and 4 bases at J, with 16 bases in the middle. The germline CDR1 and CDR2 sequences are MNHEY and SVGAGI. This CDR3 spans 16 amino acids. The CDR3 loop is CASSYSTGTSPYEQYF. The CDR3 region has the DNA TGTGCCAGCAGTTACTCGACAGGGACTAGTCCTTACGAGCAGTACTTC.

V usage is TRBV10-2 and J usage is TRBJ2-2; D remains unclear. CDR1 and CDR2 from the germline V gene are WSHSY and SAAADI. V lost 4 bases, J lost 4 bases, and 13 bases lay in between. CDR3 length: 15 residues. CDR3 DNA: TGCGCCAGCAGTGTCCAGTTCTTGCCCACCGGGGAGCTGTTTTTT. It yields the protein CASSVQFLPTGELFF.